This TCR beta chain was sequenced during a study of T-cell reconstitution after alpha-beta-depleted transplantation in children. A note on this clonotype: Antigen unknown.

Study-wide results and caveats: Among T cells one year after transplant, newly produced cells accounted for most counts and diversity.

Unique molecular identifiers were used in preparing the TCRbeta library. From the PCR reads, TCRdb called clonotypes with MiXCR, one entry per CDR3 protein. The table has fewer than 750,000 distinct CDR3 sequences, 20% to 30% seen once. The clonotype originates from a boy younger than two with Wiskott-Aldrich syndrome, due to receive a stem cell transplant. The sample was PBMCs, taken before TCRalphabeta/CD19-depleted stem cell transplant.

The CDR3 DNA sequence: TGCGCCAGCAGCTGGCTACTCGGCGGGAGAACCTACAATGAGCAGTTCTTC. This translates into CASSWLLGGRTYNEQFF. The rearrangement joins TRBV5-1 to TRBJ2-1; 7 bases align to TRBD2. CDR1 and CDR2 from the germline V gene are SGHRS and YFSETQ. Trimming removed 3 bases from V and 2 bases from J; junction bases left unmatched: 11. The CDR3 is 17 amino acids.